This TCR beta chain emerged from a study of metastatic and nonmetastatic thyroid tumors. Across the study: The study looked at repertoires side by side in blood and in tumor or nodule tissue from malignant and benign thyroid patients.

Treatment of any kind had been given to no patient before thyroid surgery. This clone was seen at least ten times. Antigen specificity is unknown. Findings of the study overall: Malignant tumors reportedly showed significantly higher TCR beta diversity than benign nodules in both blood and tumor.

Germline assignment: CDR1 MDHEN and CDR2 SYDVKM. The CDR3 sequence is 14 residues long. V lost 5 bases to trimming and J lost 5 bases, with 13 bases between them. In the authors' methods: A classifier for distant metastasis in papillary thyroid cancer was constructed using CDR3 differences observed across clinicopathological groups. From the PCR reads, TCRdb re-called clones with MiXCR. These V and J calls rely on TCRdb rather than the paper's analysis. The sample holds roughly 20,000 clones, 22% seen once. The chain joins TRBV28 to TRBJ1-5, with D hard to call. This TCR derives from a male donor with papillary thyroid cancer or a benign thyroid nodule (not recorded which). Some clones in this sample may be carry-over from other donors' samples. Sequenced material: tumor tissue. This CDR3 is CASSPYIRDQPQHF. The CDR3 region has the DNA TGTGCCAGCAGTCCCTATATACGGGATCAGCCCCAGCATTTT.